This T cell receptor beta chain was observed in a study of CD8+CD57+ T cells in acquired aplastic anemia. For the study at large: The DNA of sorted CD4+ and CD8+ cells averaged 3.2 ug.

This CDR3 spans 20 amino acids. Per the germline V gene, CDR1 is LGHDT and CDR2 is YNNKEL (reference sequence). The ends were cut back, 3 bases at V and 3 bases at J, with 29 bases in the middle. Genomic DNA acted as the template from which TCR beta VDJ combination and CDR3 sequence profiling were carried out. Each CDR3 protein gets one entry after TCRdb re-called the reads with MiXCR. The sample holds roughly 420,000 distinct CDR3 sequences; 65% to 75% are singletons and the top ten take approximately 4%. This clonotype appeared a few times. This TCR was recovered from a human donor in good health, serving as a control. The V call is TRBV3-1, the J call TRBJ1-2; D is ambiguous. The material sequenced was sorted CD4+, CD8+, or CD8+CD57+ T cells (not recorded which) from PBMCs. The CDR3: CASSQIDLGPLRSGHYGYTF. The CDR3, as DNA: TGTGCCAGCAGCCAGATAGACCTTGGACCCCTCCGTTCCGGACACTATGGCTACACCTTC.